This T cell receptor beta chain was recovered during a study of blood T cell repertoires in COVID-19. The overall study: Researchers got acute and convalescent COVID-19 samples from the United States, Italy and Spain. In each case, the material was cDNA or gDNA derived from T cells, B-cell-depleted T cells, or PBMCs.

Germline V gene data show CDR1 as LGHNA and CDR2 as YSLEER. This CDR3 spans 16 amino acids. V lost 0 bases, J lost 0 bases, and 8 bases lay in between. This clone was seen more than once but under ten times. Study processing details: Amplification with reference gene primers provided the estimates of nucleated cell counts. The protocol was immunoSEQ multiplex PCR, while the TCRdb copy is restricted to in-frame clones and leaves out a portion. V, J and clone size are taken as reported in that table, and D and trimming were inferred from the DNA itself. The sample records a few hundred thousand clones, around 83% being singletons.

The receptor was isolated from a man aged 18 to 29 with active or convalescent COVID-19. This rearrangement joins TRBV4-3 to TRBJ2-2, with no clear D. What was sequenced was peripheral blood. The CDR3 region has the DNA TGCGCCAGCAGCCAAGAGCTAGGAGCGAACACCGGGGAGCTGTTTTTT. This translates into CASSQELGANTGELFF.